Listed below are T cell receptor beta chains from one sample, sequenced in a study of T cell responses to AZD1222 COVID-19 vaccine. The data were produced by immunoSEQ multiplex PCR, yet TCRdb's version contains in-frame clones alone and is incomplete. The profile shows 150,000 to 200,000 clones, around 87% of them singletons. Sample: peripheral blood, taken on day 0 of MenACWY control vaccination. Receptors originate from an adult in good health. The CDR3 runs from the conserved cysteine through the conserved F or W. D genes are given only for firm matches. Clone size appears in some rows only: once, few, many, or a class for an expanded clone.

J gene | clone size | D gene | V gene | CDR3 DNA | CDR3 protein
TRBJ1-1 | . | . | TRBV20-1 | TGCAGTGCTAGTACACAGGGGAACACTGAAGCTTTCTTT | CSASTQGNTEAFF
TRBJ2-7 | . | . | TRBV28 | TGTGCCAGCAGTGGCACAGGGTCGAATTTCTACGAGCAGTACTTC | CASSGTGSNFYEQYF
TRBJ2-1 | . | TRBD2 | TRBV2 | TGTGCCAGCAGTTTAGCGGGGAAGGCTGAGCAGTTCTTC | CASSLAGKAEQFF
TRBJ1-2 | . | . | TRBV30 | TGTGCCTGGAGGGGCGGCAGTTCCTCCGGCTATGGCTACACCTTC | CAWRGGSSSGYGYTF
TRBJ1-2 | . | . | TRBV9 | TGTGCCAGCAGCGTAGCGGAGTTTGACTATGGCTACACCTTC | CASSVAEFDYGYTF
TRBJ2-7 | . | TRBD2 | TRBV30 | TGTGCCTGCACAGGGACTAGCGGCGACTACGAGCAGTACTTC | CACTGTSGDYEQYF
TRBJ2-2 | . | . | TRBV12-3/TRBV12-4 | TGTGCCAGCAGTCGGACGCTGACCGGGGAGCTGTTTTTT | CASSRTLTGELFF
TRBJ1-1 | . | . | TRBV5-5 | TGTGCCAGCAGCTTCTTTGACGGACTGAACACTGAAGCTTTCTTT | CASSFFDGLNTEAFF
TRBJ1-1 | . | TRBD1 | TRBV5-1 | TGCGCCAGCAGCTTGGGTCCAGGGGGCCTTCGATCCACTGAAGCTTTCTTT | CASSLGPGGLRSTEAFF
TRBJ1-2 | many | . | TRBV7-9 | TGTGCCAGCAGCCCTAGCGGCCGGGGCTCGGGCGGCTACACCTTC | CASSPSGRGSGGYTF
TRBJ1-1 | . | . | TRBV19 | TGTGCCAGTAGCTCCTGGGGCCCCCAGAGGACTGAAGCTTTCTTT | CASSSWGPQRTEAFF
TRBJ1-1 | . | . | TRBV3-1/TRBV3-2 | TGTGCCAGCAGCCAAGATGATGTGGGGCCGAACACTGAAGCTTTCTTT | CASSQDDVGPNTEAFF
TRBJ2-5 | . | TRBD2 | TRBV20-1 | TGCAGTGCTAGTCCGCTAGCGGGGGGAGGAGAGACCCAGTACTTC | CSASPLAGGGETQYF
TRBJ1-6 | . | . | TRBV7-9 | TGTGCCAGCAGCCCCCCCGCAGGAGCCCTCCACTTT | CASSPPAGALHF
TRBJ1-1 | once | . | TRBV28 | TGTGCCAGCAGTTTGTGGCAGGTGGGAGCTTTCTTT | CASSLWQVGAFF
TRBJ1-1 | once | . | TRBV29-1 | TGCAGCGGCGGGAACACTGAAGCTTTCTTT | CSGGNTEAFF
TRBJ1-2 | once | . | TRBV2 | TGTGCCAGCAGTGGGGCAGTCCATGGCTACACCTTC | CASSGAVHGYTF
TRBJ1-4 | . | . | TRBV19 | TGTGCCAGTAGTATCCGGTCAGGGGTTGAAAAACTGTTTTTT | CASSIRSGVEKLFF
TRBJ1-4 | few | . | TRBV7-3 | TGTGCCAGCAGCTTGCGACAGGTCGGAGATGAAAAACTGTTTTTT | CASSLRQVGDEKLFF
TRBJ2-3 | . | TRBD2 | TRBV9 | TGTGCCAGCAGCTCCCAGCGGGAGGAATTCACAGATACGCAGTATTTT | CASSSQREEFTDTQYF
TRBJ2-7 | . | . | TRBV5-1 | TGCGCCAGCAGCTTGCGGACAAGCAGGGACTACGAGCAGTACTTC | CASSLRTSRDYEQYF
TRBJ1-1 | . | . | TRBV12-3/TRBV12-4 | TGTGCCAGCAGTTTAAGGGGGGCTGAAGCTTTCTTT | CASSLRGAEAFF
TRBJ1-6 | . | TRBD1 | TRBV14 | TGTGCCAGCAGCCCCTCGACAGGGAACAATAATTCACCCCTCCACTTT | CASSPSTGNNNSPLHF
TRBJ1-5 | . | . | TRBV29-1 | TGCAGCGTTGGCCAGGGGCCTCAGCCCCAGCATTTT | CSVGQGPQPQHF
TRBJ1-4 | . | TRBD1 | TRBV15 | TGTGCCACCAGCAGAAATCAGGGGGCGGGTGAAAAACTGTTTTTT | CATSRNQGAGEKLFF
TRBJ2-7 | . | TRBD1 | TRBV7-2 | TGTGCCAGCAGTTCAAGACAGGGCTCCTACGAGCAGTACTTC | CASSSRQGSYEQYF
TRBJ1-5 | . | TRBD1 | TRBV6-5 | TGTGCCAGCAGACCCGGGACAGGGCCTCATCAGCCCCAGCATTTT | CASRPGTGPHQPQHF
TRBJ1-5 | . | . | TRBV7-9 | TGTGCCAGCAGCTTAGGGCAGGGTGAAGTTCAGCCCCAGCATTTT | CASSLGQGEVQPQHF
TRBJ1-2 | few | . | TRBV18 | TGTGCCAGCTCACCACCGTCCTCTTCCGGGAGCTATGGCTACACCTTC | CASSPPSSSGSYGYTF
TRBJ2-7 | . | TRBD2 | TRBV28 | TGTGCCAGCAGTTTACCCCCTAGCGGGGGCTGGAGCTCCTACGAGCAGTACTTC | CASSLPPSGGWSSYEQYF
TRBJ1-4 | . | . | TRBV6-5 | TGTGCCAGCACCGAAGGGTGGGGGGACGGGAAACTGTTTTTT | CASTEGWGDGKLFF
TRBJ2-1 | once | TRBD2 | TRBV27 | TGTGCCAGCAGCCCCTCCGGGACTAGCCGCTACAATGAGCAGTTCTTC | CASSPSGTSRYNEQFF
TRBJ1-2 | . | . | TRBV13 | TGTGCCAGCAGCTCCGGAAGGGCCTACTATGGCTACACCTTC | CASSSGRAYYGYTF
TRBJ2-1 | . | TRBD2 | TRBV29-1 | TGCAGCGCCGGACTAGATCATGAGCAGTTCTTC | CSAGLDHEQFF
TRBJ2-1 | . | TRBD2 | TRBV27 | TGTGCCAGCAGTGGACTAGCGGGAGTCGAGCAGTTCTTC | CASSGLAGVEQFF
TRBJ2-6 | . | TRBD1 | TRBV5-6 | TGTGCCAGCACAGGACAGGGCCCTGGGGCCAACGTCCTGACTTTC | CASTGQGPGANVLTF
TRBJ1-4 | . | . | TRBV6-2/TRBV6-3 | TGTGCCAGCAGTTACTCGATCATGGACAGTAATGAAAAACTGTTTTTT | CASSYSIMDSNEKLFF
TRBJ1-6 | . | TRBD1 | TRBV18 | TGTGCCAGCTCACCGGGACAGGGGGCAGGGGATTCACCCCTCCACTTT | CASSPGQGAGDSPLHF
TRBJ1-6 | . | TRBD1 | TRBV19 | TGTGCCAGTAGTAAGGCACAGGGGGCTTATTCACCCCTCCACTTT | CASSKAQGAYSPLHF
TRBJ2-2 | . | TRBD2 | TRBV6-1 | TGTGCCAGCAGGGAACTAGCGGGGTCGAACACCGGGGAGCTGTTTTTT | CASRELAGSNTGELFF
TRBJ2-7 | . | TRBD1 | TRBV6-5 | TGTGCCAGCAGCCCCGGGACAGGGGGCACCTACGAGCAGTACTTC | CASSPGTGGTYEQYF
TRBJ1-2 | . | . | TRBV11-2 | TGTGCCAGCAGCTTAGATCTTCCGAGGATCTATGGCTACACCTTC | CASSLDLPRIYGYTF
TRBJ2-2 | . | . | TRBV12-3/TRBV12-4 | TGTGCCAGCAGACCCGGGGTCGGCGGGGAGCTGTTTTTT | CASRPGVGGELFF
TRBJ1-6 | few | . | TRBV27 | TGTGCCAGCAGTCTAAGTTATAATTCACCCCTCCACTTT | CASSLSYNSPLHF
TRBJ2-5 | . | . | TRBV5-4 | TGTGCCAGCAGCTTTGCTTTAAAATCAGAGACCCAGTACTTC | CASSFALKSETQYF
TRBJ1-6 | . | . | TRBV2 | TGTGCCAGCGGTACGGATTGGAATTCACCCCTCCACTTT | CASGTDWNSPLHF
TRBJ2-3 | . | TRBD2 | TRBV6-5 | TGTGCCAGCAGTTACGAAGCGGGGGTGATGGATACGCAGTATTTT | CASSYEAGVMDTQYF
TRBJ1-2 | . | . | TRBV11-2 | TGTGCCAGCAGCTTAGGGGAATATGGCTACACCTTC | CASSLGEYGYTF
TRBJ1-1 | . | . | TRBV7-8 | TGTGCCAGCAGCCCGACCCATCTGGATTCTGAAGCTTTCTTT | CASSPTHLDSEAFF
TRBJ2-7 | . | TRBD1 | TRBV18 | TGTGCCAGCTCACCTTGGACAGGGGACTACGAGCAGTACTTC | CASSPWTGDYEQYF